One and the same sample provided the 28 T cell receptor beta chains below, sequenced in a study of shared clonotypes between healthy human individuals. The assay was immunoSEQ multiplex PCR, and TCRdb's table has in-frame clones only and misses some. The sample yields over a million clones, 78% seen once. The sequenced material came from memory CD4+ T cells from PBMCs. Subset given: CD45RA-negative fraction. The receptors originated from a man aged 18 to 29 in good health. Some clones in this sample may be carry-over from other donors' samples.

The chain has TRBV4-1 and TRBJ1-4; D may be TRBD1 (6 bases). The CDR3 contains 16 residues. Germline V lookup: CDR1 MGHRA, CDR2 YSYEKL. V was cut by 1 base and J by 6 bases, with 15 bases left in between. CDR3 residues: CASSQGGGREDEKLFF. CDR3 nucleotides: TGCGCCAGCAGCCAAGGGGGGGGCAGGGAGGATGAAAAACTGTTTTTT.

V gene TRBV21-1 combines with J gene TRBJ2-7; the D call TRBD2 from the table was never checked on the DNA. TRBV21-1 is a recognized pseudogene. CDR3 length: 8 residues. CDR3 residues: CASGRLGF. The CDR3 bases are TGTGCCAGCGGCCGACTGGGCTTC.

Remarks on this clone: This may stem from a read error, because a much larger clone lies one nucleotide away. The sample holds other DNA sequences that translate to the same CDR3. The chain carries TRBV6-5 and TRBJ2-7, with 9 bases matching TRBD1. The germline V gene encodes CDR1 MNHEY and CDR2 SVGAGI. The CDR3 is 13 residues long. V lost 5 bases to trimming and J lost 6 bases; unmatched junction nucleotides: 5. CDR3 residues: CASSHRGLSEQYF. The DNA for the CDR3 is TGTGCCAGCAGTCACAGGGGGCTGAGCGAGCAGTACTTC.

The chain recombines TRBV18 with TRBJ2-1; 13 bases fit TRBD2. The germline V gene encodes CDR1 KGHSH and CDR2 LQKENI. This CDR3 comprises 15 residues. Germline trimming cut 6 bases from V and 8 bases from J; bases unmatched to any gene: 7. In DNA form, the CDR3 reads TGTGCCAGCTCCCCCGGACTAGCGGGAGATGATGAGCAGTTCTTC. It yields the protein CASSPGLAGDDEQFF. The complete variable domain, with remaining parts taken from reference TRBV18 and TRBJ2-1, reads NAGVMQNPRHLVRRRGQEARLRCSPMKGHSHVYWYRQLPEEGLKFMVYLQKENIIDESGMPKERFSAEFPKEGPSILRIQQVVRGDSAAYFCASSPGLAGDDEQFFGPGTRLTVL.

The genes are TRBV28 and TRBJ1-4; D may be TRBD1 (5 bases). This CDR3 region has 15 residues. CDR1 MDHEN and CDR2 SYDVKM come from the germline V gene. Trimming took off 0 bases at V and 2 bases at J, with 7 bases between the two ends. CDR3 bases: TGTGCCAGCAGTTTATGGGACAAGACTAATGAAAAACTGTTTTTT. Its translation is CASSLWDKTNEKLFF.

V gene TRBV19 combines with J gene TRBJ1-1, with 8 nucleotides matching TRBD1. V trimming: 3 bases; J trimming: 7 bases; junction bases outside the gene matches: 7. Germline V lookup: CDR1 LNHDA, CDR2 SQIVND (reference sequence). The CDR3 spans 14 residues. Here the CDR3 DNA reads TGTGCCAGTAGTATCTCACAGGGGGGACTTGAAGCTTTCTTT. This gives the protein CASSISQGGLEAFF.

The V and J genes are TRBV6-4 and TRBJ1-5; perhaps TRBD1 as D (6 bases). In germline, CDR1 is MRHNA, CDR2 SNTAGT. This CDR3 spans 15 amino acids. V lost 4 bases, J lost 5 bases, and 15 bases lay in between. DNA for the CDR3: TGTGCCAGCAGTGCCTTTGGGGGCCCGGATCAGCCCCAGCATTTT. Its translation: CASSAFGGPDQPQHF.

This chain links TRBV18 with TRBJ2-7, with no clear D. CDR3 length equals 13 residues. Trimming took 2 bases from V and 3 from J, leaving 8 bases between them. Germline V lookup: CDR1 KGHSH, CDR2 LQKENI. The CDR3 nucleotides read TGTGCCAGCTCACCAAACAGCGACTACGAGCAGTACTTC. Its translation is CASSPNSDYEQYF.

This clone was recorded a few times. This sequence joins TRBV5-1 and TRBJ1-1; D is ambiguous. The V gene's germline CDR1 is SGHRS and CDR2 YFSETQ. V was trimmed by 2 bases and J by 5 bases, leaving 10 bases between them. The CDR3 length is 13 residues. This CDR3 reads CASSFPDSTEAFF. In DNA, the CDR3 is TGCGCCAGCAGCTTTCCCGACTCAACTGAAGCTTTCTTT.

A remark on this clone: In the same sample, other DNA sequences code for this CDR3. CDR3 nucleotide sequence: TGTGCCAGCAGTCGACAGGGCGTAGGGTATGGCTACACCTTC. Its translation: CASSRQGVGYGYTF. The J gene is TRBJ1-2, the V gene TRBV28, with 7 positions matching TRBD1. V dropped 5 bases and J dropped 5; count of bases not matched to a gene: 8. The CDR3 loop spans 14 amino acids. The V gene's germline CDR1 is MDHEN and CDR2 SYDVKM.

The CDR3 DNA reads TGCGCCAGCAGCAGCACCTCAGTGAACACCGGGGAGCTGTTTTTT. Amino acids: CASSSTSVNTGELFF. The chain recombines TRBV5-1 with TRBJ2-2; D ambiguous. The CDR3 runs to 15 residues. CDR1 is SGHRS and CDR2 is YFSETQ in the germline V gene. V was cut by 4 bases and J by 1 base, with 11 bases left in between.

V is TRBV4-2 and J is TRBJ1-5; no firm D call. The CDR3 covers 16 residues. V shed 1 base and J shed 1 base, with 11 bases lying between them. Germline-derived CDR1 and CDR2 are LGHNA and YNFKEQ. This CDR3 reads CASSQVPGRSNQPQHF. CDR3 sequence (DNA): TGTGCCAGCAGCCAAGTTCCCGGTAGAAGCAATCAGCCCCAGCATTTT.

Only one count was recorded for this clone. The chain joins TRBV9 to TRBJ2-2; 11 nucleotides match TRBD2. CDR1 SGDLS and CDR2 YYNGEE come from the germline V gene. The CDR3 length is 14 residues. The J segment lost 3 bases and the V segment lost 5 bases, leaving 0 bases of the junction unmatched. The CDR3: CASRGLADTGELFF. CDR3 bases: TGTGCCAGCAGGGGACTAGCGGACACCGGGGAGCTGTTTTTT.

DNA for the CDR3: TGTGCCAGCAGCCAAATCACAGGAAACACTGAAGCTTTCTTT. Amino acids: CASSQITGNTEAFF. The genes are TRBV25-1 and TRBJ1-1; maybe TRBD1 (5 bases). Trimming stripped 6 bases from V and 2 bases from J, with 13 bases between. CDR1 is MGHDK and CDR2 is SYGVNS in the germline V gene. CDR3 size: 14 residues.

This clone appeared a few times. This chain links TRBV2 with TRBJ1-5, with unresolved D. The CDR3 runs 13 residues. Germline CDR1 SNHLY, CDR2 FYNNEI. Trimming took 4 bases from V and 4 from J, leaving 8 bases between them. DNA of the CDR3: TGTGCCAGCAGTGTCGATGAAAATCAGCCCCAGCATTTT. Amino acids: CASSVDENQPQHF.

The J gene is TRBJ2-7, the V gene TRBV11-2; D call uncertain. Deletions cut 3 bases from V and 0 bases from J, with 15 bases between. Germline V gene sequence: CDR1 SGHAT, CDR2 FQNNGV. The CDR3 sequence is 16 residues long. CDR3 bases: TGTGCCAGCAGCTTCCAAGTCGCGGTAGTCTCCTACGAGCAGTACTTC. This gives the protein CASSFQVAVVSYEQYF.

The sample holds many counts of this clone. This CDR3 is also generated by other DNA sequences in the sample. The genes are TRBV6-6 and TRBJ1-2; a weak D match, TRBD1 (5 bases). Germline loops: CDR1 MNHNY, CDR2 SVGAGI (reference sequence). V lost 0 bases and J lost 8, with 10 bases in between. The CDR3 runs to 13 residues. The CDR3 protein is CASSYSGGEGYTF. In nucleotides, the CDR3 is TGTGCCAGCAGTTACTCTGGGGGGGAAGGCTACACCTTC.

Of note for this clone: This same CDR3 is encoded by further DNA sequences in the sample. The chain links TRBV4-3 to TRBJ1-4; D remains ambiguous. V was shortened by 0 bases and J by 4 bases, with 9 bases between the two germline ends. The CDR3 covers 15 residues. Germline assignment: CDR1 LGHNA and CDR2 YSLEER. As DNA, the CDR3 is TGCGCCAGCAGCCAAGACCGGGCCGTTAATGAAAAACTGTTTTTT. This sequence encodes CASSQDRAVNEKLFF.

Turning to this clone: This same CDR3 is encoded by further DNA sequences in the sample. The V gene is TRBV9, the J gene TRBJ2-2; the D is unclear. Trimming pared 0 bases from V and 2 bases from J, leaving 8 bases between. The germline V gene has CDR1 SGDLS and CDR2 YYNGEE. This CDR3 spans 15 amino acids. In DNA form, the CDR3 reads TGTGCCAGCAGCGTAGGGTCGGGCAACACCGGGGAGCTGTTTTTT. Amino acid sequence: CASSVGSGNTGELFF.

The genes are TRBV4-1 and TRBJ2-1; no reliable D call. The germline V and J ends were trimmed by 0 bases and 3 bases, with 15 bases remaining between them. Germline V gene lookup returns CDR1 MGHRA and CDR2 YSYEKL. This CDR3 has 17 residues. This CDR3 reads CASSQDMRTWGYNEQFF. DNA of the CDR3: TGCGCCAGCAGCCAAGATATGAGGACCTGGGGCTACAATGAGCAGTTCTTC.

This sequence joins TRBV30 and TRBJ2-7; 9 nucleotides line up with TRBD1. The CDR3 spans 14 residues. Trimming cost V 7 bases and J 3 bases; bases outside gene matches: 10. The germline V gene encodes CDR1 GTSNPN and CDR2 SVGIG (reference sequence). CDR3 protein: CASKKGQGIYEQYF. The CDR3 DNA reads TGTGCCTCCAAAAAGGGACAGGGAATCTACGAGCAGTACTTC.

The rearrangement uses TRBV18 and TRBJ2-3; TRBD2 matches at 11 bases. V dropped 3 bases and J dropped 6; count of bases not matched to a gene: 8. The CDR3 runs 16 residues. CDR1 and CDR2 (germline): KGHSH, LQKENI. The CDR3 sequence is CASSPLLAGGGDTQYF. The CDR3 region has the DNA TGTGCCAGCTCACCTCTCCTAGCGGGAGGAGGTGATACGCAGTATTTT.

The chain links TRBV18 to TRBJ2-7; 8 nucleotides match TRBD2. From germline, CDR1 is KGHSH and CDR2 LQKENI. The CDR3 has 16 residues. The trim removed 0 bases at V and 3 bases at J, leaving 7 bases unmatched. The DNA for the CDR3 is TGTGCCAGCTCACCACCGGGGGCGGGAGGTTACTACGAGCAGTACTTC. Residues: CASSPPGAGGYYEQYF.

The table lists this clone with a few counts. The same CDR3 is also encoded by other DNA sequences in this sample. The V gene is TRBV6-5, the J gene TRBJ2-1; 8 bases fit TRBD2. The CDR3 totals 14 residues. Trimming at V came to 6 bases and at J to 7 bases, leaving 8 bases not matched to a gene. CDR1 and CDR2 (germline): MNHEY, SVGAGI. CDR3 amino acids: CASRTGGPGNEQFF. DNA of the CDR3: TGTGCCAGCAGAACGGGAGGGCCTGGGAATGAGCAGTTCTTC.

In regard to this clone: This sample also contains other DNA sequences that code for the same CDR3. This chain links TRBV18 with TRBJ1-1, with a tentative D call TRBD1 (6 bases). The CDR3 totals 13 residues. The germline V gene encodes CDR1 KGHSH and CDR2 LQKENI. V was cut by 5 bases and J by 1 base, with 8 bases left in between. The CDR3 DNA sequence: TGTGCCAGCTCAACGGGACAGAACACTGAAGCTTTCTTT. Translation: CASSTGQNTEAFF.

This clone showed up just a few times. The V call is TRBV28, the J call TRBJ1-3; TRBD1 is a possible D gene (6 bases). The CDR3 totals 13 residues. The V and J ends lost 11 bases and 4 bases respectively, with 15 bases between them. Germline V gene sequence: CDR1 MDHEN, CDR2 SYDVKM. This CDR3 is CAHTGQRGNTIYF. Written as DNA, the CDR3 is TGTGCCCACACAGGACAGAGAGGAAACACCATATATTTT.

J is TRBJ2-5 and V is TRBV9, with 7 bases identical to TRBD1. V was clipped by 1 base and J by 1 base; unmatched bases: 4. This CDR3 has 15 residues. Germline assignment: CDR1 SGDLS and CDR2 YYNGEE. The chain's CDR3 is CASSVSGTVQETQYF. Written as DNA, the CDR3 is TGTGCCAGCAGCGTATCGGGGACAGTCCAAGAGACCCAGTACTTC.

The chain recombines TRBV5-1 with TRBJ2-7; perhaps TRBD2 as D (5 bases). CDR3 length: 14 amino acids. Trimming shortened V by 4 bases and J by 9 bases, and 20 bases separated the two germline ends. Looked up from germline, CDR1 is SGHRS and CDR2 is YFSETQ. This CDR3 reads CASSPLVGSGVQYF. The CDR3 nucleotides are TGCGCCAGCAGCCCATTAGTCGGCAGCGGAGTGCAGTACTTC.